Below are 3 T cell receptor beta chains sequenced from a single sample in a study of blood T cell repertoires in COVID-19. TCRdb's table, derived via immunoSEQ multiplex PCR, lists solely in-frame clones and lacks some. This sample has 170,000 or so clones, with about nine tenths found just once. Sequencing was done on a sample of peripheral blood. Receptors were obtained from a young man who had recovered from COVID-19.

This chain connects TRBV19 to TRBJ1-1; D is ambiguous. The length of the CDR3 is 14 residues. Germline CDR1 LNHDA, CDR2 SQIVND (reference sequence). The germline V and J ends were trimmed by 6 bases and 0 bases, with 11 bases remaining between them. The CDR3 sequence: CASRVGNMNTEAFF. CDR3 nucleotide sequence: TGTGCCAGTAGGGTGGGCAACATGAACACTGAAGCTTTCTTT.

V usage is TRBV5-1 and J usage is TRBJ2-5, with TRBD2 matching over 15 bases. Germline V lookup: CDR1 SGHRS, CDR2 YFSETQ. The CDR3 runs to 17 residues. The V segment lost 3 bases and the J segment 5 bases; nucleotides outside the gene matches: 8. CDR3 amino acids: CASSSGLAGGPGETQYF. CDR3 sequence (DNA): TGCGCCAGCAGCTCCGGACTAGCGGGAGGGCCGGGGGAGACCCAGTACTTC.

This rearrangement joins TRBV13 to TRBJ1-2; 7 bases agree with TRBD1. Germline V gene data show CDR1 as PRHDT and CDR2 as FYEKMQ (reference sequence). This CDR3 is built from 16 residues. V was clipped by 5 bases and J by 4 bases; unmatched bases: 13. DNA for the CDR3: TGTGCCAGCAGCGGGTCCCCTGACAGGGCCTTCTATGGCTACACCTTC. Translating it yields CASSGSPDRAFYGYTF.